Shown below are 19 T cell receptor beta chains from a single sample sequenced in a study of control samples from healthy donors and cancer patients. TCRdb keeps only in-frame clones here, not all; method: immunoSEQ multiplex PCR. This table holds approximately 70,000 clones, 90% found once. Material for sequencing was PBMCs. These receptors were obtained from a woman aged 50 to 60 with colorectal cancer.

This chain links TRBV6-1 with TRBJ1-1; D perhaps matches TRBD1 (6 bases). This CDR3 comprises 15 residues. Germline V CDR1 and CDR2: MNHNS, SASEGT. V lost 3 bases and J lost 7, with 18 bases in between. The CDR3 spells CASSDKAGASGEAFF. The CDR3, as DNA: TGTGCCAGCAGTGACAAGGCAGGGGCATCGGGTGAAGCTTTCTTT.

Judged by abundance, this clone is medium-sized. The rearrangement links TRBV4-1 to TRBJ1-2; no clear D gene. Germline V gene sequence: CDR1 MGHRA, CDR2 YSYEKL. V lost 4 bases and J lost 4, with 13 bases in between. The CDR3 extends over 14 amino acids. The CDR3 reads CASSPLGMSYGYTF. The CDR3 DNA is TGCGCCAGCAGCCCCTTGGGGATGAGCTATGGCTACACCTTC.

This rearrangement joins TRBV24-1 to TRBJ2-1; 8 bases match TRBD2. This CDR3 is 19 amino acids long. V lost 2 bases and J lost 12; bases outside the gene matches: 23. Germline V gives CDR1 KGHDR, CDR2 SFDVKD. The CDR3 sequence: CATSDYGSPDVDGRALQFF. The CDR3 DNA is TGTGCCACCAGTGATTACGGGTCCCCCGACGTAGACGGGAGGGCCTTGCAGTTCTTC.

The V and J genes are TRBV5-1 and TRBJ2-5; TRBD1 matches 11 bases. The CDR3 length is 16 residues. V was pared by 0 bases and J by 5 bases, with 6 bases of the junction left unmatched. Germline loops: CDR1 SGHRS, CDR2 YFSETQ. The CDR3 spells CASSLGGGQGAETQYF. The CDR3 DNA sequence: TGCGCCAGCAGCTTGGGAGGAGGACAGGGGGCGGAGACCCAGTACTTC.

With respect to this clone: In the same sample, other DNA sequences code for this CDR3. This chain uses TRBV18 with TRBJ1-3; TRBD1 is a possible D gene (5 bases). The V end was cut by 3 bases, the J end by 1 base, with 7 bases between. This CDR3 comprises 14 residues. Germline-derived CDR1 and CDR2 are KGHSH and LQKENI. The CDR3 sequence: CASSPDSSGNTIYF. In DNA, the CDR3 is TGTGCCAGCTCACCTGACAGTTCTGGAAACACCATATATTTT.

The gene calls are TRBV7-9 and TRBJ1-3, with unresolved D. Germline values: CDR1 SEHNR, CDR2 FQNEAQ (reference sequence). The CDR3 is 15 amino acids. The ends were cut back, 1 base at V and 0 bases at J, with 7 bases in the middle. The CDR3 loop reads CASSLESGSGNTIYF. In DNA, the CDR3 is TGTGCCAGCAGCTTAGAGTCAGGCTCTGGAAACACCATATATTTT.

The rearrangement joins TRBV6-5 to TRBJ2-2; D is ambiguous. The CDR3 has 12 residues. Germline lookup yields CDR1 MNHEY and CDR2 SVGAGI. In DNA form, the CDR3 reads TGTGCGTTCCTCCTGAACACCGGGGAGCTGTTTTTT. Its protein product is CAFLLNTGELFF.

This chain uses TRBV5-8 with TRBJ1-1; D gene uncertain. This CDR3 has 14 residues. Germline CDR1 and CDR2: SGHTS and YDEGEE. V was trimmed by 2 bases and J by 0 bases, leaving 8 bases between them. The CDR3 loop reads CASSFSSMNTEAFF. The CDR3 nucleotides read TGTGCCAGCAGCTTTTCCAGCATGAACACTGAAGCTTTCTTT.

The chain joins TRBV5-6 to TRBJ2-4; TRBD2 aligns across 9 bases. There are 16 residues in the CDR3. CDR1 and CDR2 from the germline V gene are SGHDT and YYEEEE. Germline trimming cut 1 base from V and 1 base from J; bases unmatched to any gene: 3. The CDR3 DNA reads TGTGCCAGCAGCTTGCTGAGCGGGGGGGCCAAAAACATTCAGTACTTC. It codes for CASSLLSGGAKNIQYF.

The chain uses TRBV28 and TRBJ1-5; D is unresolved. This CDR3 contains 16 residues. The V end lost 4 bases, the J end lost 7 bases, and 20 bases lay between the germline ends. CDR1 is MDHEN, CDR2 SYDVKM, per germline. This CDR3 is CASSSNDASRKQPQHF. The CDR3 bases are TGTGCCAGCAGTTCCAACGACGCATCAAGGAAACAGCCCCAGCATTTT.

This chain uses TRBV27 with TRBJ2-7; TRBD2 aligns across 8 bases. There are 17 residues in the CDR3. The ends lost 1 base at V and 6 bases at J; junction bases unmatched: 14. Germline V gene lookup returns CDR1 MNHEY and CDR2 SMNVEV (reference sequence). CDR3 nucleotides: TGTGCCAGCAGTTTATTGTTCAGCGCTAGCGGGCGTGTCGAGCAGTACTTC. Amino acid sequence: CASSLLFSASGRVEQYF.

The chain joins TRBV6-6 to TRBJ2-1; D is ambiguous. The germline V gene has CDR1 MNHNY and CDR2 SVGAGI (reference sequence). V was cut by 2 bases and J by 5 bases, with 16 bases left in between. This CDR3 has 16 amino acids. The chain's CDR3 is CASSYQTMNLDNEQFF. DNA for the CDR3: TGTGCCAGCAGTTACCAAACGATGAACCTGGACAATGAGCAGTTCTTC.

The chain combines TRBV29-1 with TRBJ2-3; D not resolved. V lost 5 bases and J lost 0, with 12 bases in between. The germline CDR1 and CDR2 sequences are SQVTM and ANQGSEA. CDR3 length: 14 residues. CDR3 in amino acids: CSVFVPTSTDTQYF. The CDR3 region has the DNA TGCAGCGTTTTCGTCCCTACCAGCACAGATACGCAGTATTTT.

The chain recombines TRBV27 with TRBJ2-1; the D gene is possibly TRBD2 (5 bases). The CDR3 extends over 13 amino acids. Trimming stripped 5 bases from V and 12 bases from J, with 17 bases between. Germline CDR1 is MNHEY and CDR2 is SMNVEV (reference sequence). This chain's CDR3 is CASSPSGLSRQFF. As DNA, the CDR3 is TGTGCCAGCAGTCCATCTGGACTCTCTCGGCAGTTCTTC.

V usage is TRBV28 and J usage is TRBJ1-3; 8 nucleotides line up with TRBD1. The trim removed 5 bases at V and 2 bases at J, leaving 5 bases unmatched. Germline V gene data show CDR1 as MDHEN and CDR2 as SYDVKM. CDR3 length equals 15 residues. CDR3 sequence (DNA): TGTGCCAGCAGTCCTCGACAGGGGACTGGAAACACCATATATTTT. Translating gives CASSPRQGTGNTIYF.

This clone appeared once. This chain links TRBV19 with TRBJ2-4; 8 bases map to TRBD2. V trimming: 5 bases; J trimming: 0 bases; junction bases outside the gene matches: 3. Germline CDR1 LNHDA, CDR2 SQIVND (reference sequence). The CDR3 totals 15 residues. The CDR3 DNA reads TGTGCCAGTAGTCGGGGGGGGAGAGCCAAAAACATTCAGTACTTC. It is translated as CASSRGGRAKNIQYF.

The chain links TRBV6-6 to TRBJ2-3, with no clear D. Germline V lookup: CDR1 MNHNY, CDR2 SVGAGI (reference sequence). The CDR3 covers 13 residues. V lost 5 bases and J lost 2, with 8 bases in between. CDR3 protein: CASSHEITDTQYF. The CDR3 nucleotides read TGTGCCAGCAGTCACGAGATCACAGATACGCAGTATTTT.

The CDR3 region is CASSFGGISYEQYF. CDR3 DNA: TGCGCCAGCAGCTTTGGCGGGATCTCCTACGAGCAGTACTTC. The rearrangement joins TRBV5-1 to TRBJ2-7; D is possibly TRBD2 (6 bases). CDR1 and CDR2 (germline): SGHRS, YFSETQ. Trimming removed 2 bases from V and 0 bases from J, with 9 bases in between. The length of the CDR3 is 14 residues.

The rearrangement joins TRBV28 to TRBJ2-2; D uncertain. Trimming removed 7 bases at V and 7 bases at J, with 19 bases between. The germline CDR1 and CDR2 sequences are MDHEN and SYDVKM. The CDR3 has 15 amino acids. The CDR3: CASMTSRRLGGELFF. The CDR3 DNA reads TGTGCCAGCATGACGAGTAGGCGACTTGGCGGGGAGCTGTTTTTT. Based on the CDR3 plus reference TRBV28 and TRBJ2-2, the full variable domain is DVKVTQSSRYLVKRTGEKVFLECVQDMDHENMFWYRQDPGLGLRLIYFSYDVKMKEKGDIPEGYSVSREKKERFSLILESASTNQTSMYLCASMTSRRLGGELFFGEGSRLTVL.